Below are 31 T cell receptor beta chains sequenced from a single sample in a study of cytomegalovirus exposure and HLA in healthy donors. The PCR ran on 60 Vbeta and 13 Jbeta primers. Assay: immunoSEQ multiplex PCR; the TCRdb copy retains only in-frame clones and omits some. The sample shows roughly 110,000 clones, about 72% of them seen only once. Sequenced: PBMCs. These receptors all stem from a young man in good health and CMV-seronegative.

The chain uses TRBV6-6 and TRBJ2-3; 10 nucleotides agree with TRBD2. V was pared by 2 bases and J by 3 bases, with 5 bases of the junction left unmatched. There are 16 residues in the CDR3. Germline V gene sequence: CDR1 MNHNY, CDR2 SVGAGI (reference sequence). CDR3 DNA: TGTGCCAGCAGTTACACATTAGCGGGGGGTACAGATACGCAGTATTTT. It specifies CASSYTLAGGTDTQYF.

V usage is TRBV7-8 and J usage is TRBJ2-2; a possible D gene is TRBD1 (5 bases). Trimming pared 5 bases from V and 1 base from J, leaving 11 bases between. Per the germline V gene, CDR1 is SGHVS and CDR2 is FQNEAQ. This CDR3 comprises 15 residues. CDR3 DNA: TGTGCCAGCAGCGAACAGGCGCTGAACACCGGGGAGCTGTTTTTT. It specifies CASSEQALNTGELFF.

The chain combines TRBV7-2 with TRBJ1-3; weak D call: TRBD1 (5 bases). V shed 5 bases and J shed 2 bases, with 10 bases lying between them. Germline-derived CDR1 and CDR2 are SGHTA and FQGNSA. CDR3 length equals 14 residues. This CDR3 is CASSPLTAGNTIYF. In DNA form, the CDR3 reads TGTGCCAGCAGCCCTCTGACAGCTGGAAACACCATATATTTT.

This clone appeared a single time. V and J are TRBV18 and TRBJ1-5, with 9 positions matching TRBD1. The CDR3 length is 15 residues. Germline-derived CDR1 and CDR2 are KGHSH and LQKENI. The junction had 5 bases not matched to a gene; V was cut back by 8 bases and J by 0 bases. CDR3 bases: TGTGCCAGCCGTCGGACAGGGGATAGCAATCAGCCCCAGCATTTT. The encoded protein is CASRRTGDSNQPQHF.

This clone was detected only a few times. The CDR3 coding sequence is TGTGCCAGCAGTGAAGATGGGACAGGGCTGTTAAATGAAAAACTGTTTTTT. This gives the protein CASSEDGTGLLNEKLFF. This chain links TRBV6-1 with TRBJ1-4, with 9 bases fitting TRBD1. Looked up from germline, CDR1 is MNHNS and CDR2 is SASEGT. This CDR3 spans 17 amino acids. V was pared by 1 base and J by 5 bases, with 8 bases of the junction left unmatched.

This rearrangement joins TRBV7-2 to TRBJ2-7, with 7 nucleotides matching TRBD1. In germline, CDR1 is SGHTA, CDR2 FQGNSA. The V and J ends lost 5 bases and 0 bases, in that order; junction bases with no gene match: 13. CDR3 length: 17 amino acids. In nucleotides, the CDR3 is TGTGCCAGCAGCAACCCAACGTCGGGACAGAGCTCCTACGAGCAGTACTTC. It codes for CASSNPTSGQSSYEQYF. Combining the CDR3 with reference TRBV7-2 and TRBJ2-7 gives the whole variable domain GAGVSQSPSNKVTEKGKDVELRCDPISGHTALYWYRQSLGQGLEFLIYFQGNSAPDKSGLPSDRFSAERTGGSVSTLTIQRTQQEDSAVYLCASSNPTSGQSSYEQYFGPGTRLTVT.

This clone appeared a few times. This chain joins TRBV5-4 and TRBJ1-1; no firm D call. The CDR3 is made up of 13 amino acids. Deletions cut 0 bases from V and 7 bases from J, with 10 bases between. The V gene's germline CDR1 is SGHNT and CDR2 YYREEE (reference sequence). The CDR3 coding sequence is TGTGCCAGCAGCTTGGACCCTTACTGTGAAGCTTTCTTT. Its protein is CASSLDPYCEAFF.

Here the CDR3 reads CASEGWGQSYNSPLHF. The CDR3 DNA is TGTGCCAGCGAGGGTTGGGGACAGTCTTATAATTCACCCCTCCACTTT. J is TRBJ1-6 and V is TRBV2, with 7 bases identical to TRBD1. The V segment lost 8 bases and the J segment 4 bases; nucleotides outside the gene matches: 11. CDR3 size: 16 residues. The germline V gene encodes CDR1 SNHLY and CDR2 FYNNEI.

This CDR3 reads CASSLDRFSGYTF. The CDR3 DNA sequence: TGTGCCAGCAGCTTGGACAGGTTTAGCGGCTACACCTTC. The V and J genes are TRBV5-4 and TRBJ1-2; D may be TRBD1 (5 bases). The CDR3 contains 13 residues. V lost 0 bases to trimming and J lost 8 bases, with 11 bases between them. Germline CDR1 is SGHNT and CDR2 is YYREEE (reference sequence).

The gene calls are TRBV27 and TRBJ2-2; the match to TRBD2 covers 12 bases. CDR1 is MNHEY, CDR2 SMNVEV, per germline (reference sequence). CDR3 size: 17 residues. Trimming at V came to 6 bases and at J to 5 bases, leaving 10 bases not matched to a gene. CDR3 nucleotides: TGTGCCAGCAGCTTTTCTAGCGGGGGGGCTTATACCGGGGAGCTGTTTTTT. This translates into CASSFSSGGAYTGELFF.

The chain is built from TRBV7-2 and TRBJ1-5, with D hard to call. V shed 4 bases and J shed 7 bases, with 11 bases lying between them. Germline V lookup: CDR1 SGHTA, CDR2 FQGNSA. The CDR3 loop spans 13 amino acids. CDR3: CASSSTAMQPQHF. DNA for the CDR3: TGTGCCAGCAGCTCCACAGCTATGCAGCCCCAGCATTTT.

This chain uses TRBV4-2 with TRBJ2-3; 12 positions agree with TRBD2. The CDR3 has 16 residues. Germline CDR1 reads LGHNA; CDR2 reads YNFKEQ. V was clipped by 3 bases and J by 0 bases; unmatched bases: 1. Written as DNA, the CDR3 is TGTGCCAGCAGCCAGACTAGCGGGGGTAGCACAGATACGCAGTATTTT. This codes for CASSQTSGGSTDTQYF.

This clone was seen more than once but under ten times. The chain uses TRBV4-1 and TRBJ2-2; tentatively, D is TRBD1 (5 bases). The V gene's germline CDR1 is MGHRA and CDR2 YSYEKL. Trimming shortened V by 3 bases and J by 0 bases, and 11 bases separated the two germline ends. The CDR3 consists of 16 residues. The CDR3 spells CASSHIDSSNTGELFF. The CDR3 coding sequence is TGCGCCAGCAGCCACATAGACAGCTCGAACACCGGGGAGCTGTTTTTT.

The rearrangement links TRBV6-5 to TRBJ1-2; the D gene is possibly TRBD1 (6 bases). Germline V gene data show CDR1 as MNHEY and CDR2 as SVGAGI. This CDR3 has 13 residues. V lost 6 bases to trimming and J lost 6 bases, with 14 bases between them. The CDR3 region has the DNA TGTGCCAGCAGCCGAGGACAGTTGAATGGCTACACCTTC. It specifies CASSRGQLNGYTF.

The CDR3 region has the DNA TGTGCCAGCAGTATCCCGGTGGGACAGGGGGATGGCTACACCTTC. Translation: CASSIPVGQGDGYTF. The V call is TRBV7-2, the J call TRBJ1-2; 11 bases match TRBD1. The length of the CDR3 is 15 residues. Germline CDR1 and CDR2: SGHTA and FQGNSA. V lost 6 bases, J lost 6 bases, and 9 bases stayed unmatched.

The chain has TRBV5-4 and TRBJ1-4; D ambiguous. CDR1 SGHNT and CDR2 YYREEE come from the germline V gene (reference sequence). The CDR3 has 13 amino acids. V lost 1 base and J lost 5, with 6 bases in between. The CDR3 spells CASSLQANEKLFF. The CDR3 DNA follows: TGTGCCAGCAGCTTGCAAGCCAATGAAAAACTGTTTTTT.

The count of this clone is one. The rearrangement links TRBV5-1 to TRBJ2-7, with TRBD2 identical over 12 bases. This CDR3 region has 15 residues. V gave up 3 bases and J gave up 4 bases; unmatched junction bases: 5. The germline CDR1 and CDR2 sequences are SGHRS and YFSETQ. The CDR3 DNA follows: TGCGCCAGCAGCTCCACTAGCGGGGGGCGATACGAGCAGTACTTC. Protein: CASSSTSGGRYEQYF.

In its sample, this clone was seen many times. The chain joins TRBV7-9 to TRBJ1-4; maybe TRBD1 (6 bases). V gave up 8 bases and J gave up 1 base, with 11 bases separating them. CDR3 length: 14 amino acids. Germline CDR1 SEHNR, CDR2 FQNEAQ (reference sequence). The CDR3 region is CASGRTVTNEKLFF. Here the CDR3 DNA reads TGTGCCAGCGGCCGGACAGTAACTAATGAAAAACTGTTTTTT.

The chain recombines TRBV11-2 with TRBJ2-5; 9 bases align to TRBD2. Per germline, CDR1 SGHAT and CDR2 FQNNGV. V lost 3 bases and J lost 5; bases outside the gene matches: 4. The CDR3 covers 14 residues. In nucleotides, the CDR3 is TGTGCCAGCAGCTTTATTGGACTAGCGGAGACCCAGTACTTC. This translates into CASSFIGLAETQYF. The variable domain in full, completed from reference TRBV11-2 and TRBJ2-5, reads EAGVAQSPRYKIIEKRQSVAFWCNPISGHATLYWYQQILGQGPKLLIQFQNNGVVDDSQLPKDRFSAERLKGVDSTLKIQPAKLEDSAVYLCASSFIGLAETQYFGPGTRLLVL.

This clone was detected a few times. The rearrangement joins TRBV19 to TRBJ2-7; 8 positions agree with TRBD1. V lost 5 bases to trimming and J lost 7 bases; unmatched junction nucleotides: 10. There are 14 residues in the CDR3. The germline V gene encodes CDR1 LNHDA and CDR2 SQIVND (reference sequence). In DNA, the CDR3 is TGTGCCAGTAGTTTCGGACAGGGCTCGTGGGAGCAGTACTTC. Its translation is CASSFGQGSWEQYF.

This rearrangement joins TRBV6-6 to TRBJ2-3, with 9 bases aligning to TRBD1. V lost 6 bases, J lost 6 bases, and 7 bases stayed unmatched. The CDR3 spans 14 residues. Germline V gene sequence: CDR1 MNHNY, CDR2 SVGAGI (reference sequence). The CDR3 region is CASSFGTGSDTQYF. CDR3 nucleotide sequence: TGTGCCAGCAGCTTCGGGACAGGGAGCGATACGCAGTATTTT.

The rearrangement uses TRBV27 and TRBJ2-1, with D possibly TRBD2 on 6 matching bases. The ends were cut back, 2 bases at V and 7 bases at J, with 6 bases in the middle. Germline CDR1 is MNHEY and CDR2 is SMNVEV (reference sequence). This CDR3 has 12 amino acids. CDR3 loop: CASSLRGNEQFF. The CDR3 nucleotides read TGTGCCAGCAGTTTACGGGGGAATGAGCAGTTCTTC.

This clone was seen only a few times. This chain uses TRBV19 with TRBJ2-1, with a weak D call TRBD1 (5 bases). The CDR3 loop spans 14 amino acids. The germline CDR1 and CDR2 sequences are LNHDA and SQIVND (reference sequence). Trimming took 1 base from V and 6 from J, leaving 10 bases between them. The CDR3 region is CASSIAQGPNEQFF. The CDR3 DNA sequence: TGTGCCAGTAGTATAGCCCAGGGCCCCAATGAGCAGTTCTTC.

Ten or more counts support this clone. The chain carries TRBV11-2 and TRBJ1-5, with a tentative D call TRBD1 (5 bases). The CDR3 length is 13 residues. Germline V gives CDR1 SGHAT, CDR2 FQNNGV. V lost 3 bases and J 9 bases, leaving 12 bases between the germline ends. CDR3 coding DNA: TGTGCCAGCAGCTTGATTGGGGGGGGGCCCCAGCATTTT. Protein sequence: CASSLIGGGPQHF. The entire variable domain, with the rest obtained from reference TRBV11-2 and TRBJ1-5, is as follows: EAGVAQSPRYKIIEKRQSVAFWCNPISGHATLYWYQQILGQGPKLLIQFQNNGVVDDSQLPKDRFSAERLKGVDSTLKIQPAKLEDSAVYLCASSLIGGGPQHFGDGTRLSIL.

This clone was seen once. V usage is TRBV28 and J usage is TRBJ1-5; 8 bases map to TRBD1. The CDR3 is 15 residues long. Germline loops: CDR1 MDHEN, CDR2 SYDVKM. J was trimmed by 7 bases and V by 3 bases; bases with no gene match: 8. In DNA form, the CDR3 reads TGTGCCAGCAGTTTTCTGCAGGGGGCGAGGCAGCCCCAGCATTTT. This translates into CASSFLQGARQPQHF.

This CDR3 reads CASGTGSGELFF. The CDR3 DNA reads TGTGCCAGCGGGACAGGGTCCGGGGAGCTGTTTTTT. J is TRBJ2-2 and V is TRBV7-3, with 9 bases aligning to TRBD1. Per germline, CDR1 SGHTA and CDR2 FQGTGA. The J segment lost 6 bases and the V segment lost 8 bases, leaving 1 base of the junction unmatched. The CDR3 contains 12 residues. The full variable domain, with the rest looked up from reference TRBV7-3 and TRBJ2-2, is GAGVSQTPSNKVTEKGKYVELRCDPISGHTALYWYRQSLGQGPEFLIYFQGTGAADDSGLPNDRFFAVRPEGSVSTLKIQRTERGDSAVYLCASGTGSGELFFGEGSRLTVL.

V and J are TRBV2 and TRBJ1-4; 7 bases agree with TRBD1. The CDR3 sequence is 13 residues long. Germline CDR1 reads SNHLY; CDR2 reads FYNNEI. V was pared by 7 bases and J by 8 bases, with 7 bases of the junction left unmatched. The CDR3 loop is CASNRGLGEKLFF. The CDR3, as DNA: TGTGCCAGCAACAGGGGACTGGGGGAAAAACTGTTTTTT.

The chain employs TRBV9 and TRBJ1-2; D is perhaps TRBD1 (5 bases). Trimming pared 3 bases from V and 4 bases from J, leaving 16 bases between. CDR1 is SGDLS, CDR2 YYNGEE, per germline. The CDR3 is 15 amino acids. In DNA form, the CDR3 reads TGTGCCAGCAGCGGGGACTTGCTACAACCCTATGGCTACACCTTC. Protein product: CASSGDLLQPYGYTF.

The chain links TRBV10-3 to TRBJ1-2; 11 nucleotides agree with TRBD1. J lost 6 bases, V lost 11 bases, and 11 bases had no gene match. This CDR3 has 14 residues. Germline lookup yields CDR1 ENHRY and CDR2 SYGVKD. The CDR3 reads CASSGTGGSNGYTF. In nucleotides, the CDR3 is TGTGCCTCCAGCGGGACAGGGGGGAGTAATGGCTACACCTTC.

This clone appeared a single time. The chain couples TRBV28 to TRBJ2-7, with D tentatively TRBD1 (5 bases). V was clipped by 3 bases and J by 6 bases, with 6 bases between them. The CDR3 has 11 amino acids. CDR1 MDHEN and CDR2 SYDVKM come from the germline V gene. CDR3: CASSLGLEQYF. The CDR3 region has the DNA TGTGCCAGCAGTTTGGGGCTCGAGCAGTACTTC.

The chain recombines TRBV14 with TRBJ2-7; D may be TRBD1 (6 bases). Germline CDR1 is SGHDN and CDR2 is FVKESK. This CDR3 is 15 amino acids long. V lost 4 bases and J 7 bases, leaving 20 bases between the germline ends. The CDR3 DNA reads TGTGCCAGCAGCCTATTCCTCTCGGGACATAGGGAGCAGTACTTC. Protein sequence: CASSLFLSGHREQYF.